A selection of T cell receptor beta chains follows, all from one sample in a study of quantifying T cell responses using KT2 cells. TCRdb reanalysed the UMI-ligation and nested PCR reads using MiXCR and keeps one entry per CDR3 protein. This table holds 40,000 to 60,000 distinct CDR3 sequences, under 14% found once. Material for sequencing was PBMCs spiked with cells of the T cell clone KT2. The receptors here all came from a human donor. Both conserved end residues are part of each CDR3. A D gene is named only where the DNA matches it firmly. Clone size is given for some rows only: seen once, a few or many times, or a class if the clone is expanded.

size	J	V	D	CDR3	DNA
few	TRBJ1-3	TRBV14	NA	CASSLLTSCGNTIYF	TGTGCCAGCAGCCTGCTGACCAGTTGTGGAAACACCATATATTTT
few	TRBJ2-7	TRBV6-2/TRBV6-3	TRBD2	CASSHVPGTSGGSYEQYF	TGTGCCAGCAGCCACGTCCCCGGTACTAGCGGGGGCTCCTACGAGCAGTACTTC
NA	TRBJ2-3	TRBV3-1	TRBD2	CASSQAGGVTDTQYF	TGTGCCAGCAGCCAAGCCGGGGGGGTTACAGATACGCAGTATTTT
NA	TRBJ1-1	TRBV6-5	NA	CASSLWGDTEAFF	TGTGCCAGCAGTTTATGGGGAGACACTGAAGCTTTCTTT
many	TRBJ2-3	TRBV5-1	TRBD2	CASSSLPGLGADTQYF	TGCGCCAGCAGCTCCCTTCCGGGACTAGGGGCTGATACGCAGTATTTT
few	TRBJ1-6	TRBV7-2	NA	CASSLMGIENSPLHF	TGTGCCAGCAGCTTAATGGGGATTGAGAATTCACCCCTCCACTTT
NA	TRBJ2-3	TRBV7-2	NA	CASSLGGLDTQYF	TGTGCCAGCAGCTTAGGGGGGTTAGATACGCAGTATTTT
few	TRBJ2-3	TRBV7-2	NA	CASSLGPTEDTQYF	TGTGCCAGCAGCTTAGGGCCCACTGAAGATACGCAGTATTTT
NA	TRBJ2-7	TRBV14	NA	CASSPPVAPLEQYF	TGTGCCAGCAGCCCCCCGGTCGCGCCCCTGGAGCAGTACTTC
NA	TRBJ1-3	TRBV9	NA	CASSVDGFAGNTIYF	TGTGCCAGCAGCGTAGACGGGTTTGCGGGAAACACCATATATTTT
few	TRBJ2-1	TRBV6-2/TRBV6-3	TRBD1	CASSYGTGGYNEQFF	TGTGCCAGCAGTTACGGGACAGGGGGCTACAATGAGCAGTTCTTC
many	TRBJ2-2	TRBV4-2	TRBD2	CASSPEGLAGGSRTGELFF	TGTGCCAGCAGCCCGGAGGGACTAGCGGGGGGGTCGAGGACCGGGGAGCTGTTTTTT
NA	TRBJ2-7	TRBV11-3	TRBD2	CASRLAGGSYEQYF	TGTGCCAGTCGACTAGCGGGAGGGTCCTACGAGCAGTACTTC
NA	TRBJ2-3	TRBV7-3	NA	CASSQSGSTDTQYF	TGTGCCAGCAGCCAAAGCGGTAGCACAGATACGCAGTATTTT
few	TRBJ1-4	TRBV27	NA	CASGPSFATNEKLFF	TGTGCCAGCGGTCCGTCCTTTGCAACTAATGAAAAACTGTTTTTT
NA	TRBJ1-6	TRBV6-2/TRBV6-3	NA	CASSYVGGYNSPLHF	TGTGCCAGCAGTTACGTAGGCGGGTATAATTCACCCCTCCACTTT
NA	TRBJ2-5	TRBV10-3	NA	CAISENQETQYF	TGTGCCATCAGTGAGAACCAAGAGACCCAGTACTTC